This T cell receptor beta chain came from a study of blood T cells in healthy people across ages. Study conclusions and caveats: More naive CD4+ cells and higher diversity marked long-lived donors relative to aged donors.

With a J-beta primer mix and a sample-barcoded 5' primer, a second PCR ran roughly 6 to 11 cycles. Each CDR3 protein gets one entry after TCRdb re-called the 5' RACE reads with MiXCR. The repertoire holds approximately 790,000 distinct CDR3 sequences, with 62% as singletons. Trimming shortened V by 2 bases and J by 4 bases, and 12 bases separated the two germline ends. CDR1 SGHDN and CDR2 FVKESK come from the germline V gene. This CDR3 contains 15 residues. Comments on this clonotype: No antigen is known for it.

This receptor was identified in a man under 40 in good health. The chain combines TRBV14 with TRBJ2-1, with no clear D. Sequencing was performed on blood. The CDR3 spells CASSQRNGLYNEQFF. CDR3 bases: TGTGCCAGCAGCCAAAGAAATGGCTTATACAATGAGCAGTTCTTC.